The rows below give T cell receptor beta chains drawn from one sample of a study of blood T cell repertoires in COVID-19. Clones were sequenced by immunoSEQ multiplex PCR, and TCRdb holds only the in-frame ones, with some missing. Of around 95,000 clones detected, more than 75% appear once; the ten largest clones hold around 13%. Sequences were obtained from peripheral blood. The receptors were gathered from a human donor in a cohort sampled during active COVID-19. The CDR3 runs from the conserved cysteine through the conserved F or W. D genes are given only for firm matches. Part of the rows lack a size; the others show once, few, many or a class for expanded clones.

abundance	v_gene	d_gene	j_gene	CDR3nt	CDR3aa
once	TRBV5-4	TRBD1	TRBJ2-1	TGTGCCAGCAGCTTCGGGACAGGGGGCGGTTACAATGAGCAGTTCTTC	CASSFGTGGGYNEQFF
.	TRBV24-1	TRBD2	TRBJ2-5	TGTGCCACCAGTGAGGGGACTAGCGGGCAATCTAGCCAAGAGACCCAGTACTTC	CATSEGTSGQSSQETQYF
.	TRBV4-1	TRBD1	TRBJ2-7	TGCGCCAGCAGCCAAGTTCTGACAGGGGGCACCTACGAGCAGTACTTC	CASSQVLTGGTYEQYF
.	TRBV2	TRBD1	TRBJ2-7	TGTGCCGGCAAAGGACAGGGTCCTGGCGAGCAGTACTTC	CAGKGQGPGEQYF
once	TRBV29-1	TRBD2	TRBJ2-1	TGCAGCGTTGAATCGACTAGCGGGAGGGAGGCCTACAATGAGCAGTTCTTC	CSVESTSGREAYNEQFF
.	TRBV6-6	.	TRBJ1-2	TGTGCCAGCTTTAAAGGCGGCAGCTACTATGGCTACACCTTC	CASFKGGSYYGYTF
.	TRBV5-4	TRBD1	TRBJ1-4	TGTGCCAGCAGCCCGGACAGGGTGTTTGAAAAACTGTTTTTT	CASSPDRVFEKLFF
.	TRBV5-1	TRBD2	TRBJ2-5	TGCGCCAGCAGCTTGGGGACTAGCACAGAGACCCAGTACTTC	CASSLGTSTETQYF
.	TRBV7-2	TRBD2	TRBJ2-7	TGTGCCAGCAGCCCTCCCGGGACTATCTCCTACGAGCAGTACTTC	CASSPPGTISYEQYF
.	TRBV7-9	TRBD1	TRBJ2-1	TGTGCCAGCAGTCAATCTTCGGGACAGGGGAACTACAATGAGCAGTTCTTC	CASSQSSGQGNYNEQFF
.	TRBV2	TRBD1	TRBJ2-2	TGTGCCAGCAGAGGGACAGGGCCCTTTTCGGACACCGGGGAGCTGTTTTTT	CASRGTGPFSDTGELFF
.	TRBV19	.	TRBJ1-2	TGTGCCAGTAACCGAGCTAACTATGGCTACACCTTC	CASNRANYGYTF
.	TRBV30	.	TRBJ1-2	TGTGCCTGGACGCCCGGGGGGCAGGGCCAAGGCTACACCTTC	CAWTPGGQGQGYTF
.	TRBV5-1	TRBD2	TRBJ2-1	TGCGCCAGCAGCTTGCTAGCGGGGGTCTACAATGAGCAGTTCTTC	CASSLLAGVYNEQFF